Shown below are 13 T cell receptor beta chains from a single sample sequenced in a study of T cell changes during pregnancy in multiple sclerosis. TCRdb's copy holds only in-frame clones and misses some; the assay was immunoSEQ multiplex PCR. The sample has roughly 69,000 clones; approximately 89% are singletons. The sequenced sample was peripheral blood, obtained in the second trimester of pregnancy. The origin of the receptors is a female donor with multiple sclerosis, enrolled in a pregnancy study.

The chain links TRBV5-1 to TRBJ2-5; 7 bases are shared with TRBD1. This CDR3 is 15 amino acids long. CDR1 and CDR2 (germline): SGHRS, YFSETQ. V gave up 0 bases and J gave up 2 bases; unmatched junction bases: 4. DNA of the CDR3: TGCGCCAGCAGCTTGGGGACAGGATCTCAAGAGACCCAGTACTTC. Its protein is CASSLGTGSQETQYF.

The chain is built from TRBV27 and TRBJ1-1; 8 bases agree with TRBD1. CDR3 length equals 15 residues. Germline V gene lookup returns CDR1 MNHEY and CDR2 SMNVEV (reference sequence). With 4 bases clipped from V and 1 base from J, the junction kept 5 bases outside the gene matches. The chain's CDR3 is CASSSEGQENTEAFF. DNA for the CDR3: TGTGCCAGCAGTTCGGAGGGACAGGAGAACACTGAAGCTTTCTTT.

This sequence joins TRBV5-8 and TRBJ2-7; D gene uncertain. This CDR3 region has 11 residues. From germline, CDR1 is SGHTS and CDR2 YDEGEE. V dropped 4 bases and J dropped 3 bases, with 5 bases sitting between them. DNA for the CDR3: TGTGCCAGCAGCCCCTACTACGAGCAGTACTTC. Translating gives CASSPYYEQYF.

The genes are TRBV30 and TRBJ2-1; 7 nucleotides agree with TRBD2. The germline V gene encodes CDR1 GTSNPN and CDR2 SVGIG (reference sequence). This CDR3 is 18 amino acids long. V was pared by 4 bases and J by 4 bases, with 19 bases of the junction left unmatched. CDR3 residues: CAWTNTLFVGGEYNEQFF. The DNA of the CDR3 is TGTGCCTGGACTAACACCCTTTTTGTGGGGGGGGAGTACAATGAGCAGTTCTTC. Looking up the rest from reference TRBV30 and TRBJ2-1 gives the full variable domain: SQTIHQWPATLVQPVGSPLSLECTVEGTSNPNLYWYRQAAGRGLQLLFYSVGIGQISSEVPQNLSASRPQDRQFILSSKKLLLSDSGFYLCAWTNTLFVGGEYNEQFFGPGTRLTVL.

The DNA of the CDR3 is TGTGCCATCAGTGAACCGACAGGGAGCACCGGGGAGCTGTTTTTT. It translates to CAISEPTGSTGELFF. V is TRBV10-3 and J is TRBJ2-2, with TRBD1 matching over 7 bases. The CDR3 loop spans 15 amino acids. V was clipped by 3 bases and J by 4 bases; unmatched bases: 5. Germline CDR1 and CDR2: ENHRY and SYGVKD.

The chain carries TRBV19 and TRBJ1-2, with TRBD1 as a possible D gene (6 bases). Trimming shortened V by 9 bases and J by 2 bases, and 22 bases separated the two germline ends. The V gene's germline CDR1 is LNHDA and CDR2 SQIVND (reference sequence). There are 16 residues in the CDR3. The CDR3 bases are TGTGCCAGCCTGCCATTGCCAGGGGCCATCAACTATGGCTACACCTTC. Its translation: CASLPLPGAINYGYTF.

V and J are TRBV7-2 and TRBJ1-1; D is perhaps TRBD1 (5 bases). CDR3 length equals 16 residues. Germline V gene sequence: CDR1 SGHTA, CDR2 FQGNSA. V gave up 2 bases and J gave up 3 bases, with 16 bases separating them. DNA of the CDR3: TGTGCCAGCAGCTTAATGGTCGGGGGAGCGGACACTGAAGCTTTCTTT. Amino acids: CASSLMVGGADTEAFF.

This chain joins TRBV5-5 and TRBJ2-2, with 8 bases matching TRBD2. Germline trimming cut 4 bases from V and 0 bases from J; bases unmatched to any gene: 8. Per the germline V gene, CDR1 is SGHKS and CDR2 is YYEKEE (reference sequence). The CDR3 runs 17 residues. The CDR3 DNA reads as TGTGCCAGCAGCATAAGACTAGCGACCACGAACACCGGGGAGCTGTTTTTT. This encodes CASSIRLATTNTGELFF.

In its sample, this clone was seen a few times. V and J are TRBV9 and TRBJ1-1; 7 bases align to TRBD1. The CDR3 is 15 amino acids. Germline V gene lookup returns CDR1 SGDLS and CDR2 YYNGEE. The V gene end was trimmed by 2 bases and the J gene end by 1 base; junction bases not matched to a gene: 5. The CDR3 DNA is TGTGCCAGCAGCGTCAGGGACAGATGGAACACTGAAGCTTTCTTT. Translated, it gives CASSVRDRWNTEAFF. The full variable domain, with the rest looked up from reference TRBV9 and TRBJ1-1, is DSGVTQTPKHLITATGQRVTLRCSPRSGDLSVYWYQQSLDQGLQFLIQYYNGEERAKGNILERFSAQQFPDLHSELNLSSLELGDSALYFCASSVRDRWNTEAFFGQGTRLTVV.

The chain employs TRBV11-3 and TRBJ2-3; 8 bases match TRBD2. CDR3 size: 15 residues. Per germline, CDR1 SGHNT and CDR2 YENEEA. The ends lost 4 bases at V and 2 bases at J; junction bases unmatched: 5. CDR3 loop: CASSWGLGFTDTQYF. For the CDR3, the DNA is TGTGCCAGCAGCTGGGGACTAGGGTTCACAGATACGCAGTATTTT.

The chain joins TRBV10-3 to TRBJ1-5, with TRBD1 matching over 7 bases. The CDR3 extends over 17 amino acids. Per the germline V gene, CDR1 is ENHRY and CDR2 is SYGVKD. V was clipped by 4 bases and J by 1 base; unmatched bases: 10. In DNA, the CDR3 is TGTGCCATCAGTGGTTCGACACAGGGGAACAGCAATCAGCCCCAGCATTTT. Encoded protein: CAISGSTQGNSNQPQHF.

About this clone: The sample has other DNA sequences that encode this CDR3 too. The chain carries TRBV6-5 and TRBJ2-7; possible D gene TRBD1, 6 bases. The V and J ends lost 5 bases and 3 bases respectively, with 14 bases between them. Germline values: CDR1 MNHEY, CDR2 SVGAGI. The CDR3 is 14 residues long. The CDR3: CASSPGTGIYEQYF. DNA of the CDR3: TGTGCCAGCAGTCCCGGTACAGGGATCTACGAGCAGTACTTC.

The V call is TRBV19, the J call TRBJ2-1; a weak D match, TRBD2 (6 bases). Germline lookup yields CDR1 LNHDA and CDR2 SQIVND (reference sequence). Between the trimmed V and J ends, which lost 6 bases and 0 bases, there was a span of 12 bases. This CDR3 spans 15 amino acids. As DNA, the CDR3 is TGTGCCAGTAGGCCGGGACTTAGCTCCTACAATGAGCAGTTCTTC. Protein product: CASRPGLSSYNEQFF.